This T cell receptor beta chain was sequenced during a study of regulatory T cells in long-lasting Graves disease. The authors built TCR beta libraries using iRepertoire HTBI primers and Arm-PCR of CDR3 regions. In TCRdb, the multiplex PCR reads were re-called with MiXCR into one record per CDR3 protein. The table records 250,000 to 300,000 distinct CDR3 sequences, under 20% of them present only once. Described time point: newly diagnosed GD, antithyroid drugs for less than 3 months. Researchers made the TCR library from RNA that was extracted from PBMCs. This clonotype appeared many times. Germline values: CDR1 SGHAT, CDR2 FQNNGV. Trimming removed 1 base from V and 4 bases from J, with 10 bases in between. This CDR3 is 14 amino acids long. The same data also went into a second study, on T cells in Graves' hyperthyroidism and ophthalmopathy. This second report adds: HTBI primers were the set used in a first-round RT-PCR of the TCR CDR3.

This chain uses TRBV11-2 with TRBJ1-1; D is perhaps TRBD1 (6 bases). Material: peripheral blood mononuclear cells (PBMCs), obtained at new diagnosis, from a patient treated with antithyroid drugs. The clonotype originates from a woman in her 30s with Graves disease. This CDR3 is CASSLGRTVTEAFF. The CDR3 nucleotides are TGTGCCAGCAGCTTAGGCCGGACAGTCACTGAAGCTTTCTTT. The entire variable domain, with the rest obtained from reference TRBV11-2 and TRBJ1-1, is as follows: EAGVAQSPRYKIIEKRQSVAFWCNPISGHATLYWYQQILGQGPKLLIQFQNNGVVDDSQLPKDRFSAERLKGVDSTLKIQPAKLEDSAVYLCASSLGRTVTEAFFGQGTRLTVV.